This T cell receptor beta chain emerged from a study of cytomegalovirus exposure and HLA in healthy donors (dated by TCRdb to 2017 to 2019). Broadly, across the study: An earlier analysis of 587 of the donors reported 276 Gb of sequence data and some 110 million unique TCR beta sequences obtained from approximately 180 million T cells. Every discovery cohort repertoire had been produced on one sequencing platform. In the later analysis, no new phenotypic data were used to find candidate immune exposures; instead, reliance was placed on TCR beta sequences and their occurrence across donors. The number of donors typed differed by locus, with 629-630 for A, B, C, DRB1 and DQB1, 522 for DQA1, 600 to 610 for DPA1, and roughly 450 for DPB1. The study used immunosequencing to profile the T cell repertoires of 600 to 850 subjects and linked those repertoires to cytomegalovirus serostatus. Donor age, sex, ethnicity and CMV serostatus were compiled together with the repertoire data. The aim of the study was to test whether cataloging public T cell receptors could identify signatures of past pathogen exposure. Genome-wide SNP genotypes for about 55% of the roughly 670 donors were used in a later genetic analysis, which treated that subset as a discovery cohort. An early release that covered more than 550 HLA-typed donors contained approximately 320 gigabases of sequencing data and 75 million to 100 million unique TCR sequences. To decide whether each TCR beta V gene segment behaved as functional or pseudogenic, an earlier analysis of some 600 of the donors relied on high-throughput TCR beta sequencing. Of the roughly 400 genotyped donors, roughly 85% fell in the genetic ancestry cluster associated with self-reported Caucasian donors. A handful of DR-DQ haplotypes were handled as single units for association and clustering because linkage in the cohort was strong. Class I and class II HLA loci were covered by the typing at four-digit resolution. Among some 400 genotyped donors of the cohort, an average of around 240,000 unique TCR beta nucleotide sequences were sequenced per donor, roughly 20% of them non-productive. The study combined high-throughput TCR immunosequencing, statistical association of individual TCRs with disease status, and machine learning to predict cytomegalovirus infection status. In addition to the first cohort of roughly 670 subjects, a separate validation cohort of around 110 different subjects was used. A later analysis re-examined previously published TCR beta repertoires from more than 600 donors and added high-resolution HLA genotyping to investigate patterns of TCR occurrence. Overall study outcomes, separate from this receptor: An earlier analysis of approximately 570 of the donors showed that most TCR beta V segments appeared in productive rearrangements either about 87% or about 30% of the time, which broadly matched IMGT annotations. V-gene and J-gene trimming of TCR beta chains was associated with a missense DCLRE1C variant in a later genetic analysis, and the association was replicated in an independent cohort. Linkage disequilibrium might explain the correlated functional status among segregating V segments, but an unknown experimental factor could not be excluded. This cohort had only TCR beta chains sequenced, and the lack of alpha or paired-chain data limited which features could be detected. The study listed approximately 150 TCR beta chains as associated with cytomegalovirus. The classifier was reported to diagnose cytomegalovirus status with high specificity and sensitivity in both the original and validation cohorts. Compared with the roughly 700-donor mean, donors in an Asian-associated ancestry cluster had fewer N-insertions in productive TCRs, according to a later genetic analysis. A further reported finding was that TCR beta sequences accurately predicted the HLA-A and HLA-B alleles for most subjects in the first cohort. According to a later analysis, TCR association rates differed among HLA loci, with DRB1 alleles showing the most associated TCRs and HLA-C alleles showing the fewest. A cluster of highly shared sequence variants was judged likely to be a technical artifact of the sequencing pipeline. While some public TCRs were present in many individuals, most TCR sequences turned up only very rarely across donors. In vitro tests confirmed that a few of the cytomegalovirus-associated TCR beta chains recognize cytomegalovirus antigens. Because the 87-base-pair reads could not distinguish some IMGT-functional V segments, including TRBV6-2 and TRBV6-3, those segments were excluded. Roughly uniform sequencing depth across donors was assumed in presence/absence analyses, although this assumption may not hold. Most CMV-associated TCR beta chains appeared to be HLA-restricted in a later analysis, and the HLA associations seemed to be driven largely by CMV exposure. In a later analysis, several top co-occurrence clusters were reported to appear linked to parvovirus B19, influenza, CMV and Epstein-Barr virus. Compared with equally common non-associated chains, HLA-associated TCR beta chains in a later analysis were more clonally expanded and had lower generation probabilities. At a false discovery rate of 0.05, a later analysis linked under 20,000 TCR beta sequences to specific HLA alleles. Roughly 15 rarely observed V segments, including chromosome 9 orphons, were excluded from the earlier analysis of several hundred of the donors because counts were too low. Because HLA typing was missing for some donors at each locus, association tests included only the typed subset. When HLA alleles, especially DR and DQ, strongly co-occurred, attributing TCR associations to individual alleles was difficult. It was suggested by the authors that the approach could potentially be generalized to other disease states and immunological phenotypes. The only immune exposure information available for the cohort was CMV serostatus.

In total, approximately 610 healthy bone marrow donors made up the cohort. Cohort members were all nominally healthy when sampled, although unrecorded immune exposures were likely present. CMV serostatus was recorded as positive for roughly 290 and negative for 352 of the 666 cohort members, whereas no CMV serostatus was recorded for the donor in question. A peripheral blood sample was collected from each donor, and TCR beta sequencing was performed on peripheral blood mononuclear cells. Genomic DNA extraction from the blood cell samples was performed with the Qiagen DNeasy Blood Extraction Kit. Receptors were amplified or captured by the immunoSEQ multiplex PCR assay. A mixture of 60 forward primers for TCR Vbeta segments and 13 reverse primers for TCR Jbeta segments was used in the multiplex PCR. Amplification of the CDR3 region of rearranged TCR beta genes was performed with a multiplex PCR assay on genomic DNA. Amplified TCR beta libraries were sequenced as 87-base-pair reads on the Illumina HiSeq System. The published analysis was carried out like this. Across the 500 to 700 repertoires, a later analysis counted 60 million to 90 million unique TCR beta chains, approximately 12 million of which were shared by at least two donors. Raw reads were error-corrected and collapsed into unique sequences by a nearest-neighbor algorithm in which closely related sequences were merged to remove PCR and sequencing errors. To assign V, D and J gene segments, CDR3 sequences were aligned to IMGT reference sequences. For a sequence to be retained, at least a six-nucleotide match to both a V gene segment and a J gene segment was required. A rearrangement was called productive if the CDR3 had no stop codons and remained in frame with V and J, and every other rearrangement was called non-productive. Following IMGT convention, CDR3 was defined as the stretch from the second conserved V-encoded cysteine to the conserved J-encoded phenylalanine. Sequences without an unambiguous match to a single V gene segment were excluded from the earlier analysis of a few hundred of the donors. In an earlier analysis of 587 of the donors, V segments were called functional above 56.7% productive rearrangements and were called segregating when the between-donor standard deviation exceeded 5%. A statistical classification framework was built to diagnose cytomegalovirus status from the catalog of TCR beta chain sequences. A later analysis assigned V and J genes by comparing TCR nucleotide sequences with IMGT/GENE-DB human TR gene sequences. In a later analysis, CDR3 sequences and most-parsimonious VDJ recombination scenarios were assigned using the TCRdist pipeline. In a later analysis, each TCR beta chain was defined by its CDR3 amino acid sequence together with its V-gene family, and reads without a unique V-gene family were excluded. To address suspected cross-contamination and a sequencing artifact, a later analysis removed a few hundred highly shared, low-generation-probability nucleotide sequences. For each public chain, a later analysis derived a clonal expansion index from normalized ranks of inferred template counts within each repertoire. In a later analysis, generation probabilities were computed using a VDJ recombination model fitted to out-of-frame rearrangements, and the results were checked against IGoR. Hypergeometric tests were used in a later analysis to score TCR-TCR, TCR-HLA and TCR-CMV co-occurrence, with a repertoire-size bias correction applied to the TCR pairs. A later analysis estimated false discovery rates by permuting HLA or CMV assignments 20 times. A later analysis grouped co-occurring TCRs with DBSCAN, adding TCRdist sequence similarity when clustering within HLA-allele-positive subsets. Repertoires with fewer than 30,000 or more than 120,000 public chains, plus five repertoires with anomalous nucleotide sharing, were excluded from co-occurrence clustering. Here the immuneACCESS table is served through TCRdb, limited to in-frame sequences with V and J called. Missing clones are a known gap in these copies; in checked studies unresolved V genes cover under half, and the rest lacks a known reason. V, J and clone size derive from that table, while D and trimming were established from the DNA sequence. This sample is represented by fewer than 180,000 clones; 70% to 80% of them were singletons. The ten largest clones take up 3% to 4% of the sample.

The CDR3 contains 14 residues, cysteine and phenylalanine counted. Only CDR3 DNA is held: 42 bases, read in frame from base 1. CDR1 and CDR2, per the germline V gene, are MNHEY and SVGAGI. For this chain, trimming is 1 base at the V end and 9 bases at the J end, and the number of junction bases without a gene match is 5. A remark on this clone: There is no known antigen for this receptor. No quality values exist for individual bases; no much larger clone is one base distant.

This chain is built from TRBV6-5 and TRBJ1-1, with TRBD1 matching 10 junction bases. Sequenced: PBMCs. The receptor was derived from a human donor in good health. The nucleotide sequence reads TGTGCCAGCAGTTACTTCGGGGGACAGGGGCAAGCTTTCTTT. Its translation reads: CASSYFGGQGQAFF.